Presented here are 13 T cell receptor beta chains from one specimen sequenced in a study of blood T cell repertoires in COVID-19. Libraries were prepared by immunoSEQ multiplex PCR; TCRdb keeps only in-frame clonotypes and omits some of them. The table has fewer than 300,000 clones, 83% seen once. Source material: peripheral blood. The receptors originated from a woman between 45 and 60 years old who had recovered from COVID-19.

V gene TRBV6-5 combines with J gene TRBJ2-1; possible D gene TRBD2, 6 bases. Trimming removed 8 bases from V and 7 bases from J, with 15 bases in between. Per germline, CDR1 MNHEY and CDR2 SVGAGI. This CDR3 contains 13 residues. The CDR3 loop is CASAPPGRNEQFF. The CDR3 DNA reads as TGTGCCAGCGCGCCGCCCGGGAGAAATGAGCAGTTCTTC.

This clone came up a few times. The V call is TRBV6-5, the J call TRBJ1-6; the D is unclear. CDR3 size: 12 residues. V was shortened by 6 bases and J by 4 bases, with 4 bases between the two germline ends. The germline CDR1 and CDR2 sequences are MNHEY and SVGAGI. The CDR3: CASRQYNSPLHF. CDR3 DNA sequence: TGTGCCAGCAGACAATATAATTCACCCCTCCACTTT.

J is TRBJ1-2 and V is TRBV3-1 (or the pseudogene TRBV3-2); D not resolved. CDR1 is LGHDT and CDR2 is YNNKEL in the germline V gene (reference sequence). The V and J ends lost 3 bases and 0 bases respectively, with 14 bases between them. CDR3 length: 16 residues. CDR3 region: CASSHTAKQTNYGYTF. In DNA form, the CDR3 reads TGTGCCAGCAGCCATACCGCCAAACAGACTAACTATGGCTACACCTTC.

V and J are TRBV27 and TRBJ1-2; D possibly corresponds to TRBD1 (5 bases). Germline assignment: CDR1 MNHEY and CDR2 SMNVEV (reference sequence). The CDR3 covers 13 residues. Between the trimmed V and J ends, which lost 5 bases and 8 bases, there was a span of 15 bases. This CDR3 reads CASSLGAGGGYTF. The CDR3 nucleotides read TGTGCCAGCAGTCTAGGGGCAGGAGGGGGCTACACCTTC.

The chain uses TRBV5-1 and TRBJ2-3; 8 bases are a match to TRBD1. The CDR3 loop spans 14 amino acids. Germline values: CDR1 SGHRS, CDR2 YFSETQ. J lost 5 bases, V lost 6 bases, and 8 bases had no gene match. CDR3 amino acids: CASTAGGQIDTQYF. The CDR3 nucleotides read TGCGCCAGCACGGCAGGGGGCCAGATAGATACGCAGTATTTT.

V usage is TRBV5-6 and J usage is TRBJ1-1; the match to TRBD1 covers 7 bases. The CDR3 covers 13 residues. The junction had 7 bases not matched to a gene; V was cut back by 3 bases and J by 8 bases. Germline lookup yields CDR1 SGHDT and CDR2 YYEEEE. The DNA of the CDR3 is TGTGCCAGCAGCTATGTAGGGGGCATAGAAGCTTTCTTT. It specifies CASSYVGGIEAFF. Filled out from reference TRBV5-6 and TRBJ1-1, the complete variable domain reads DAGVTQSPTHLIKTRGQQVTLRCSPKSGHDTVSWYQQALGQGPQFIFQYYEEEERQRGNFPDRFSGHQFPNYSSELNVNALLLGDSALYLCASSYVGGIEAFFGQGTRLTVV.

The CDR3 sequence is CASSLAGQAGDEKLFF. CDR3 in DNA: TGTGCCAGCAGCTTAGCAGGACAGGCTGGTGATGAAAAACTGTTTTTT. This chain joins TRBV11-2 and TRBJ1-4, with 7 positions matching TRBD1. Germline V lookup: CDR1 SGHAT, CDR2 FQNNGV. With V trimmed by 1 base and J by 6 bases, 8 bases remained unmatched. This CDR3 comprises 16 residues.

The chain has TRBV19 and TRBJ1-5; D remains ambiguous. There are 15 residues in the CDR3. Germline V CDR1 and CDR2: LNHDA, SQIVND (reference sequence). Deletions cut 3 bases from V and 6 bases from J, with 15 bases between. CDR3 in DNA: TGTGCCAGTAGTATCATGGCCCAGTCGGGTCAGCCCCAGCATTTT. Protein: CASSIMAQSGQPQHF.

This clone showed up just once. The chain carries TRBV7-2 and TRBJ1-5; 12 positions match TRBD1. With 3 bases clipped from V and 4 bases from J, the junction kept 13 bases outside the gene matches. Germline V gives CDR1 SGHTA, CDR2 FQGNSA. This CDR3 comprises 19 residues. CDR3 residues: CASSFTGTGGTVGNQPQHF. CDR3 coding DNA: TGTGCCAGCAGCTTCACCGGGACAGGGGGCACCGTTGGGAATCAGCCCCAGCATTTT.

This sequence joins TRBV9 and TRBJ2-2; no definite D call. The CDR3 covers 13 residues. Trimming took off 3 bases at V and 4 bases at J, with 7 bases between the two ends. Germline V gene lookup returns CDR1 SGDLS and CDR2 YYNGEE. The CDR3 DNA is TGTGCCAGCAGCGCGTACAGCACCGGGGAGCTGTTTTTT. It codes for CASSAYSTGELFF.

The rearrangement links TRBV9 to TRBJ1-6; weak D call: TRBD1 (6 bases). V lost 0 bases, J lost 9 bases, and 10 bases lay in between. The CDR3 is 14 amino acids. CDR1 is SGDLS and CDR2 is YYNGEE in the germline V gene. CDR3 region: CASSVGGLSSPLHF. CDR3 sequence (DNA): TGTGCCAGCAGCGTAGGGGGGCTCTCTTCACCCCTCCACTTT.

The rearrangement joins TRBV10-2 to TRBJ2-3; tentative D call: TRBD2 (6 bases). The V gene's germline CDR1 is WSHSY and CDR2 SAAADI. V lost 8 bases and J 4 bases, leaving 10 bases between the germline ends. The CDR3 is made up of 12 amino acids. CDR3 coding DNA: TGCGCCAGCGACTCGGGGGCAGATACGCAGTATTTT. It encodes CASDSGADTQYF.

The gene calls are TRBV27 and TRBJ1-6; TRBD1 is a possible D gene (5 bases). Trimming took off 1 base at V and 8 bases at J, with 12 bases between the two ends. Germline-derived CDR1 and CDR2 are MNHEY and SMNVEV (reference sequence). The CDR3 has 15 amino acids. CDR3 in amino acids: CASSLLGAGDSPLHF. CDR3 sequence (DNA): TGTGCCAGCAGTTTATTAGGGGCTGGGGATTCACCCCTCCACTTT.